This passage covers 31 T cell receptor beta chains from one sample sequenced in a study of Ad26.COV2.S vaccination and SARS-CoV-2 variants. The data were produced by immunoSEQ multiplex PCR, yet TCRdb's version contains in-frame clones alone and is incomplete. This sample carries fewer than 400,000 clones, 88% of them seen once, and the ten largest clones take under 3.5%. As for treatment: some 20 received Ad26.COV2.S at low or high dose, single or two shots; several received placebo; per-sample allocation not given. It was on day 63 after the first vaccine or placebo injection that samples were taken. This specimen was peripheral blood, taken in a trial of Ad26.COV2.S vaccine versus placebo. These receptors all stem from a person aged 18-65 years who received the Ad26.COV2.S COVID-19 vaccine or a placebo.

This rearrangement joins TRBV5-1 to TRBJ1-1; a possible D gene is TRBD1 (6 bases). This CDR3 region has 16 residues. Germline values: CDR1 SGHRS, CDR2 YFSETQ. The V gene lost 4 bases and the J gene lost 0 bases, with 16 bases spanning the gap. CDR3 residues: CASSIGRGAMNTEAFF. The CDR3 nucleotides are TGCGCCAGCAGCATCGGGAGGGGGGCTATGAACACTGAAGCTTTCTTT.

The V gene is TRBV5-1, the J gene TRBJ1-3, with D possibly being TRBD1 (5 bases). The germline gives CDR1 SGHRS, CDR2 YFSETQ. CDR3 length: 13 amino acids. Trimming left V 3 bases short and J 3 bases short, with 7 bases between. The CDR3 coding sequence is TGCGCCAGCAGCTCGGGGGGTGGAAACACCATATATTTT. This translates into CASSSGGGNTIYF.

V is TRBV10-3 and J is TRBJ1-6; possibly TRBD1 for D (6 bases). Trimming shortened V by 4 bases and J by 10 bases, and 14 bases separated the two germline ends. The length of the CDR3 is 14 residues. Looked up from germline, CDR1 is ENHRY and CDR2 is SYGVKD. CDR3 amino acids: CAISAGGLTSPLHF. The CDR3 nucleotides are TGTGCCATCAGTGCTGGGGGCTTAACGTCACCCCTCCACTTT.

This clone was observed once. The rearrangement joins TRBV13 to TRBJ2-5; 12 nucleotides match TRBD2. The CDR3 totals 15 residues. Germline V CDR1 and CDR2: PRHDT, FYEKMQ (reference sequence). After removal of 5 bases from V and 5 bases from J, the junction contained 6 bases not matched to a gene. Here the CDR3 DNA reads TGTGCCAGCAGCCGCGGACTAGCGGGGAGGGAGACCCAGTACTTC. Its translation: CASSRGLAGRETQYF.

CDR3 sequence: CASSRQQNSPLHF. The CDR3 DNA follows: TGTGCCAGCAGCCGACAGCAAAATTCACCCCTCCACTTT. The chain carries TRBV3-1 (or the pseudogene TRBV3-2) and TRBJ1-6, with TRBD1 as a possible D gene (5 bases). The CDR3 length is 13 residues. Trimming cost V 4 bases and J 7 bases, with 8 bases left between them. Germline V gene sequence: CDR1 LGHDT, CDR2 YNNKEL (reference sequence).

This clone has more than one count but fewer than ten. The chain joins TRBV6-2 or TRBV6-3 to TRBJ1-6, with D tentatively TRBD1 (6 bases). The CDR3 is 15 amino acids. V dropped 2 bases and J dropped 10 bases, with 15 bases sitting between them. The germline V gene has CDR1 MNHEY and CDR2 SVGEGT. As DNA, the CDR3 is TGTGCCAGCAGTTACGCAGGGGTTGATGGATCACCCCTCCACTTT. Translation gives CASSYAGVDGSPLHF.

The V gene is TRBV24-1, the J gene TRBJ2-1; weak D call: TRBD2 (6 bases). Looked up from germline, CDR1 is KGHDR and CDR2 is SFDVKD. V gave up 2 bases and J gave up 4 bases, with 14 bases separating them. The CDR3 sequence is 16 residues long. Here the CDR3 DNA reads TGTGCCACCAGTGATTCAGCTACGGGACTGTACAATGAGCAGTTCTTC. Translated: CATSDSATGLYNEQFF.

This clone was observed a handful of times. The CDR3 DNA reads TGTGCCAGCAGCCGGGGAGCTAACTATGGCTACACCTTC. It is translated as CASSRGANYGYTF. This chain connects TRBV7-2 to TRBJ1-2; no reliable D call. This CDR3 spans 13 amino acids. V was shortened by 5 bases and J by 0 bases, with 7 bases between the two germline ends. The V gene's germline CDR1 is SGHTA and CDR2 FQGNSA.

The chain couples TRBV2 to TRBJ1-1; a possible D gene is TRBD1 (6 bases). Germline assignment: CDR1 SNHLY and CDR2 FYNNEI. This CDR3 contains 13 residues. V lost 7 bases and J 1 base, leaving 10 bases between the germline ends. DNA for the CDR3: TGTGCCAGCACGTGGGGGGCGAACACTGAAGCTTTCTTT. Amino acid sequence: CASTWGANTEAFF.

The V call is TRBV5-4, the J call TRBJ1-1; D unresolved. The V end lost 0 bases, the J end lost 7 bases, and 10 bases lay between the germline ends. The CDR3 sequence is 13 residues long. Germline lookup yields CDR1 SGHNT and CDR2 YYREEE (reference sequence). The CDR3 sequence: CASSLGGELEAFF. The CDR3 coding sequence is TGTGCCAGCAGCTTGGGCGGCGAGCTTGAAGCTTTCTTT.

The V call is TRBV5-1, the J call TRBJ1-4; D is undetermined. This CDR3 has 16 residues. CDR1 and CDR2 from the germline V gene are SGHRS and YFSETQ. V lost 3 bases and J lost 5, with 17 bases in between. The CDR3 reads CASSSPTGRSNEKLFF. The CDR3 nucleotides read TGCGCCAGCAGCTCACCGACTGGGCGATCAAATGAAAAACTGTTTTTT.

The chain joins TRBV10-3 to TRBJ1-3; D uncertain. The ends were cut back, 2 bases at V and 4 bases at J, with 12 bases in the middle. The germline CDR1 and CDR2 sequences are ENHRY and SYGVKD. The CDR3 has 15 amino acids. CDR3 amino acids: CAISEAQPQGNTIYF. The CDR3, as DNA: TGTGCCATCAGTGAGGCACAACCACAGGGAAACACCATATATTTT.

The genes are TRBV6-1 and TRBJ1-5; 7 bases align to TRBD1. V shed 4 bases, J shed 5 bases, and the junction held 17 bases outside the gene matches. Germline V gives CDR1 MNHNS, CDR2 SASEGT. This CDR3 spans 18 amino acids. CDR3: CASSGGMGDRYSYQPQHF. CDR3 DNA sequence: TGTGCCAGCAGTGGAGGGATGGGGGACAGATACTCTTATCAGCCCCAGCATTTT.

The chain links TRBV7-6 to TRBJ1-1; D remains ambiguous. V was cut by 3 bases and J by 0 bases, with 11 bases left in between. Per germline, CDR1 SGHVS and CDR2 FNYEAQ. This CDR3 is built from 15 residues. CDR3 amino acids: CASSFEMGMNTEAFF. The CDR3 DNA follows: TGTGCCAGCAGCTTTGAAATGGGGATGAACACTGAAGCTTTCTTT.

This clone was detected once. This chain's CDR3 is CASSLGPVSSYGYTF. As DNA, the CDR3 is TGTGCCAGCAGTTTAGGCCCCGTGAGCAGCTATGGCTACACCTTC. V gene TRBV27 combines with J gene TRBJ1-2; no reliable D call. Germline V gene data show CDR1 as MNHEY and CDR2 as SMNVEV (reference sequence). CDR3 length equals 15 residues. V shed 2 bases and J shed 4 bases, with 14 bases lying between them.

The chain recombines TRBV6-5 with TRBJ1-2; 8 positions match TRBD1. Germline values: CDR1 MNHEY, CDR2 SVGAGI. This CDR3 has 14 residues. After removal of 6 bases from V and 2 bases from J, the junction contained 5 bases not matched to a gene. Here the CDR3 reads CASSRTGGNYGYTF. Here the CDR3 DNA reads TGTGCCAGCAGCCGTACAGGGGGAAACTATGGCTACACCTTC.

The rearrangement links TRBV19 to TRBJ2-7; the D gene could be TRBD1 or TRBD2 (5 bases each). In germline, CDR1 is LNHDA, CDR2 SQIVND (reference sequence). The V and J ends lost 1 base and 2 bases respectively, with 12 bases between them. The CDR3 runs 15 residues. CDR3 coding DNA: TGTGCCAGTAGTATAGGAGGGGCGGCCCCCTACGAGCAGTACTTC. This codes for CASSIGGAAPYEQYF.

The sample holds a few counts of this clone. Other DNA sequences of this sample code for an identical CDR3. The J gene is TRBJ1-2, the V gene TRBV14; D not certain. Germline V gene sequence: CDR1 SGHDN, CDR2 FVKESK. Trimming removed 1 base from V and 2 bases from J, with 8 bases in between. CDR3 length: 14 amino acids. CDR3 sequence: CASSQGRHNYGYTF. The DNA for the CDR3 is TGTGCCAGCAGCCAAGGGAGACACAACTATGGCTACACCTTC.

V is TRBV21-1 and J is TRBJ2-1; the table assigns TRBD1, which was not confirmed against the DNA. TRBV21-1 is a known pseudogene. The CDR3 consists of 13 residues. The DNA for the CDR3 is TGTGCCAGCAGCAAGGCAGGTGGCAATGAGCAGTTCTTC. It encodes CASSKAGGNEQFF.

The V call is TRBV27, the J call TRBJ1-4; D is unclear. Trimming shortened V by 5 bases and J by 3 bases, and 16 bases separated the two germline ends. CDR1 is MNHEY and CDR2 is SMNVEV in the germline V gene (reference sequence). The CDR3 is made up of 16 amino acids. CDR3 sequence (DNA): TGTGCCAGCAGTAGGATCGCTCTGGCAGCTAATGAAAAACTGTTTTTT. Amino acids: CASSRIALAANEKLFF.

This CDR3 reads CASSGPPGPSSYNEQFF. CDR3 nucleotides: TGTGCCAGCAGTGGTCCCCCAGGCCCTAGCTCCTACAATGAGCAGTTCTTC. This chain connects TRBV2 to TRBJ2-7; no reliable D call. The DNA matches TRBJ2-1 better at its end, which makes the J call doubtful. Germline V CDR1 and CDR2: SNHLY, FYNNEI. This CDR3 spans 17 amino acids.

The CDR3 DNA follows: TGCGCCAGCAGCGAGAACCCGGGACAGGGGGCAGGAGAGCAGTACTTC. Translating it yields CASSENPGQGAGEQYF. The chain recombines TRBV10-1 with TRBJ2-7; 12 positions match TRBD1. Germline CDR1 WNHNN, CDR2 SYGVQD (reference sequence). V lost 6 bases, J lost 7 bases, and 13 bases stayed unmatched. CDR3 length: 16 residues.

The chain recombines TRBV2 with TRBJ2-2; D not certain. Germline assignment: CDR1 SNHLY and CDR2 FYNNEI. V was shortened by 3 bases and J by 4 bases, with 12 bases between the two germline ends. The CDR3 extends over 15 amino acids. Here the CDR3 DNA reads TGTGCCAGCAGTGATTTGGGGTTAGGCACCGGGGAGCTGTTTTTT. Its protein is CASSDLGLGTGELFF.

The chain is built from TRBV24-1 and TRBJ1-1; no definite D call. Germline CDR1 reads KGHDR; CDR2 reads SFDVKD. V lost 4 bases to trimming and J lost 6 bases, with 11 bases between them. This CDR3 is built from 13 residues. CDR3 in amino acids: CATSDTKGAEAFF. In nucleotides, the CDR3 is TGTGCCACCAGTGACACAAAAGGCGCTGAAGCTTTCTTT.

A few counts support this clone. The chain uses TRBV4-1 and TRBJ1-2, with a weak D call TRBD1 (5 bases). The CDR3 sequence is 17 residues long. V was pared by 2 bases and J by 2 bases, with 18 bases between. Germline CDR1 MGHRA, CDR2 YSYEKL. The CDR3 bases are TGCGCCAGCAGCCAATCCTTTCCGGGACGGCCGAACTATGGCTACACCTTC. This sequence encodes CASSQSFPGRPNYGYTF.

This chain uses TRBV2 with TRBJ2-5; 11 nucleotides match TRBD1. The CDR3 loop spans 16 amino acids. Germline CDR1 is SNHLY and CDR2 is FYNNEI. J was trimmed by 7 bases and V by 0 bases; bases with no gene match: 7. CDR3 amino acids: CASSEARTGGFGTQYF. The CDR3 bases are TGTGCCAGCAGTGAAGCAAGGACAGGGGGCTTTGGGACCCAGTACTTC.

The gene calls are TRBV4-1 and TRBJ1-1; 8 positions match TRBD1. V lost 4 bases and J lost 3; bases outside the gene matches: 1. Looked up from germline, CDR1 is MGHRA and CDR2 is YSYEKL. The CDR3 extends over 13 amino acids. The chain's CDR3 is CASSLDRDTEAFF. The CDR3 region has the DNA TGCGCCAGCAGCCTGGACAGGGACACTGAAGCTTTCTTT.

V gene TRBV3-1 (or the pseudogene TRBV3-2) combines with J gene TRBJ2-3, with 10 bases identical to TRBD2. The CDR3 covers 17 residues. J lost 1 base, V lost 1 base, and 5 bases had no gene match. The germline CDR1 and CDR2 sequences are LGHDT and YNNKEL (reference sequence). In nucleotides, the CDR3 is TGTGCCAGCAGCCAAGTTTCGCTAGCGGGGGGCACAGATACGCAGTATTTT. Its translation is CASSQVSLAGGTDTQYF.

The rearrangement links TRBV7-8 to TRBJ1-6; possibly TRBD1 for D (5 bases). The germline CDR1 and CDR2 sequences are SGHVS and FQNEAQ. The CDR3 is made up of 17 amino acids. V was shortened by 5 bases and J by 6 bases, with 20 bases between the two germline ends. The CDR3 loop is CASSQEYRGALNSPLHF. The DNA of the CDR3 is TGTGCCAGCAGCCAGGAGTATCGAGGGGCGCTTAATTCACCCCTCCACTTT.

The chain joins TRBV29-1 to TRBJ1-1; D gene ambiguous. There are 11 residues in the CDR3. CDR1 and CDR2 from the germline V gene are SQVTM and ANQGSEA. The V gene lost 6 bases and the J gene lost 9 bases, with 14 bases spanning the gap. The CDR3 is CSVDRADKAFF. The CDR3 bases are TGCAGCGTGGACCGGGCAGATAAAGCTTTCTTT. Full variable domain (missing parts from reference TRBV29-1 and TRBJ1-1): SAVISQKPSRDICQRGTSLTIQCQVDSQVTMMFWYRQQPGQSLTLIATANQGSEATYESGFVIDKFPISRPNLTFSTLTVSNMSPEDSSIYLCSVDRADKAFFGQGTRLTVV.

The J gene is TRBJ2-2, the V gene TRBV27, with TRBD2 identical over 15 bases. Unmatched junction bases numbered 9, after V lost 6 bases and J lost 4 bases. CDR3 length equals 18 residues. The germline gives CDR1 MNHEY, CDR2 SMNVEV (reference sequence). For the CDR3, the DNA is TGTGCCAGCAGCCGAACCCGGACTAGCGGGGGGGCCACCGGGGAGCTGTTTTTT. Protein sequence: CASSRTRTSGGATGELFF.